This T cell receptor (beta chain) is drawn from a study of beta chain features in type 1 diabetes. Study-wide background: There was similarity between patients and healthy donors in age, gender and cell yields.

From germline, CDR1 is SGHRS and CDR2 YFSETQ. This CDR3 has 13 amino acids. Trimming cost V 3 bases and J 8 bases; bases outside gene matches: 4. Comments on this clone: Its specificity is unknown.

By way of CD45RO/CCR7/CD25/CD127/CD95/CD27, the CD4+ regulatory, stem cell-like memory, central memory and naive cells were sorted. Every sorted population was more than 95% pure. cDNA synthesis used the whole RNA isolate, giving expressed TCRB sequences. The repertoire was sequenced with immunoSEQ multiplex PCR; TCRdb's copy has only in-frame clones and lacks some. This repertoire shows 200,000 to 300,000 clones, around 21% found once; its top ten account for roughly 0.028%. Study observations and caveats: Shortening that was moderate but significant affected the TCRB CDR3s of Type 1 diabetes patients in all four CD4+ subsets.

The receptor's source is a woman between 35 and 50 years old with type 1 diabetes. The V gene is TRBV5-1, the J gene TRBJ2-3; 9 bases agree with TRBD2. Sequenced input: naive CD4+ T cells from blood. The CDR3 protein is CASSSSGAGTQYF. The DNA for the CDR3 is TGCGCCAGCAGCTCTAGCGGGGCTGGTACGCAGTATTTT.